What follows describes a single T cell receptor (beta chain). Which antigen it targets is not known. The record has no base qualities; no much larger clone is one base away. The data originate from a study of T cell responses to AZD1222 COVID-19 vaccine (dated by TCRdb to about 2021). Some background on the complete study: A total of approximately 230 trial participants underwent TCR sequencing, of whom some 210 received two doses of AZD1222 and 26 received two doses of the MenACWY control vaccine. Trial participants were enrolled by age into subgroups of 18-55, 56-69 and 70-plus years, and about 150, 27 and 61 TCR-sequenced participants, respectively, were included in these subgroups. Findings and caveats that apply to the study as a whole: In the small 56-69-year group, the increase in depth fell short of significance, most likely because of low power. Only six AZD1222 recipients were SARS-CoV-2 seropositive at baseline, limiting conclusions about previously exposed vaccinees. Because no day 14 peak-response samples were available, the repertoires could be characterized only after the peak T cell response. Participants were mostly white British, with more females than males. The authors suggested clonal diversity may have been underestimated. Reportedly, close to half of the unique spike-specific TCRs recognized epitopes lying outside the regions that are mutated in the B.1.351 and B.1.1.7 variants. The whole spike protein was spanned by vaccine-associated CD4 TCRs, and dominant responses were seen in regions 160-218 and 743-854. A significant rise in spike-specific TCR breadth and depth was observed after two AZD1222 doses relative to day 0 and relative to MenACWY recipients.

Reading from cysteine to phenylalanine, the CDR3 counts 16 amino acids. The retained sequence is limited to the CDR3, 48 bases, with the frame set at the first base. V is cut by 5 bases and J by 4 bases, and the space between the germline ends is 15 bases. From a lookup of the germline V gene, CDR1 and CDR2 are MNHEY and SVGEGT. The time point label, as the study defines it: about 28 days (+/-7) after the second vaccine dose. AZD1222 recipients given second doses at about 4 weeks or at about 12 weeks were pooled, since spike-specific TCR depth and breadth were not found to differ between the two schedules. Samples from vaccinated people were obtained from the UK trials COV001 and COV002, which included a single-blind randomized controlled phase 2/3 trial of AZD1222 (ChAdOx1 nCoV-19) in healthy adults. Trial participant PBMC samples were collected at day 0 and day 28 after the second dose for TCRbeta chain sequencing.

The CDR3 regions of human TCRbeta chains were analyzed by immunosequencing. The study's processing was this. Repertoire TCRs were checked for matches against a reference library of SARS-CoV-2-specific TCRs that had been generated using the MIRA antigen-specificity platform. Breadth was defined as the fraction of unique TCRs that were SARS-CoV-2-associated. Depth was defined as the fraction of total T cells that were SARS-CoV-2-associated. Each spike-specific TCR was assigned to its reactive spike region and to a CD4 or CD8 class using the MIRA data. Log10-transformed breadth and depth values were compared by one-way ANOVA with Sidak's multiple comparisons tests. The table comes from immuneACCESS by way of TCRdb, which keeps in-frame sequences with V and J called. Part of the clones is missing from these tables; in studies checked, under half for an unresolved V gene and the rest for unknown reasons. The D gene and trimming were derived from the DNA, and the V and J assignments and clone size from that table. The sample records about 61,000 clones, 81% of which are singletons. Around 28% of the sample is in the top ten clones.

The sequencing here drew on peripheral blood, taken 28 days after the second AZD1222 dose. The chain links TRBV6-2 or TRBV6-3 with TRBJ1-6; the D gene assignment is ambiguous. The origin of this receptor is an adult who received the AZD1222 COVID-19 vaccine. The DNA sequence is TGTGCCAGCAGTGCCGCTCAAGCGGGGTATAATTCACCCCTCCACTTT. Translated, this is CASSAAQAGYNSPLHF.